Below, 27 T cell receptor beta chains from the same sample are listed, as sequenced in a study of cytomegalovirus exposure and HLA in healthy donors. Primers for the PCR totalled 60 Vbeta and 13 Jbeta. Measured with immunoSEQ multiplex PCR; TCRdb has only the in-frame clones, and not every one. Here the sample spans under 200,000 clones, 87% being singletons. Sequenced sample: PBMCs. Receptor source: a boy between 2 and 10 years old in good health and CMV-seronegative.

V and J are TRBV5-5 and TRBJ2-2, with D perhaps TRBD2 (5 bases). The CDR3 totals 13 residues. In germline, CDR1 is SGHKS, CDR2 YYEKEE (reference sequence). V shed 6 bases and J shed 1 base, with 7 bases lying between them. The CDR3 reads CASTGGNTGELFF. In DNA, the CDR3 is TGTGCCAGCACAGGAGGGAACACCGGGGAGCTGTTTTTT.

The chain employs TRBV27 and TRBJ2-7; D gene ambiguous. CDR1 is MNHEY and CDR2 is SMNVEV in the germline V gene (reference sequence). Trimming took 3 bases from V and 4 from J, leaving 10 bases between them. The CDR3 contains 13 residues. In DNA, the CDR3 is TGTGCCAGCAGTTTCATCAGAGGTTACGAGCAGTACTTC. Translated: CASSFIRGYEQYF.

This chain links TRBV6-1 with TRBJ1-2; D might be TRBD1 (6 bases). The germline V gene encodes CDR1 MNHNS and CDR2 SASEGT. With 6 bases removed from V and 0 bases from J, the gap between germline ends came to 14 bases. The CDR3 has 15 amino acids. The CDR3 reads CASRPLGGSNYGYTF. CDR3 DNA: TGTGCCAGCAGGCCCCTAGGGGGATCTAACTATGGCTACACCTTC.

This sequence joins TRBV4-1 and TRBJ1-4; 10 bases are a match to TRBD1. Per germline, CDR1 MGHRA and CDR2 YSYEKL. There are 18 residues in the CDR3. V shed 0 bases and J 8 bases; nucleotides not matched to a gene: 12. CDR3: CASSQETHGTGEEEKLFF. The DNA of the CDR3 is TGCGCCAGCAGCCAAGAGACCCACGGGACAGGGGAGGAGGAAAAACTGTTTTTT.

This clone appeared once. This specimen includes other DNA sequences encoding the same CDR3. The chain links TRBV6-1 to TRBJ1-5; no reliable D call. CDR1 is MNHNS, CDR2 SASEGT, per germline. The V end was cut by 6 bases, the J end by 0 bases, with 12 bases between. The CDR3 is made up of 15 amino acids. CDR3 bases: TGTGCCAGCAGCCGAGCCGGGAGTAGCAATCAGCCCCAGCATTTT. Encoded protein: CASSRAGSSNQPQHF.

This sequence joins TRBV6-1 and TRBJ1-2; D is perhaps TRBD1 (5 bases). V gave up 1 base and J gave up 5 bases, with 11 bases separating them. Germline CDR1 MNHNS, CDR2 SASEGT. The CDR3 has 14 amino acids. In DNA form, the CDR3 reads TGTGCCAGCAGTGAAGGTCAGGGCCCTTATGGCTACACCTTC. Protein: CASSEGQGPYGYTF.

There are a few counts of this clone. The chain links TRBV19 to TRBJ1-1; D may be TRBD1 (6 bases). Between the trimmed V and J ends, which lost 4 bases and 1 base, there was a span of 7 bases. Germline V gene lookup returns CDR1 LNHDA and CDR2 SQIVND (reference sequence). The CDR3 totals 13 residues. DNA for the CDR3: TGTGCCAGTAGTAAGACAGGGAACACTGAAGCTTTCTTT. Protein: CASSKTGNTEAFF.

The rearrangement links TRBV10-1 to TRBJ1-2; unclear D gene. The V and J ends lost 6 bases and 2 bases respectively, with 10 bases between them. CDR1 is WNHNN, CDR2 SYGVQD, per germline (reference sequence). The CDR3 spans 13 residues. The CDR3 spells CASRTQRNYGYTF. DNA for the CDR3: TGCGCCAGCAGAACTCAGAGGAACTATGGCTACACCTTC.

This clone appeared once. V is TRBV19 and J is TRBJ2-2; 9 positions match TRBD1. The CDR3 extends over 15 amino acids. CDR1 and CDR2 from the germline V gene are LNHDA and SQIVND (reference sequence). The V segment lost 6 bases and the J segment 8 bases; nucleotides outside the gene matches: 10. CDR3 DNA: TGTGCCAGTAGCACAGGGGGCTGGACCACAGGGGAGCTGTTTTTT. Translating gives CASSTGGWTTGELFF.

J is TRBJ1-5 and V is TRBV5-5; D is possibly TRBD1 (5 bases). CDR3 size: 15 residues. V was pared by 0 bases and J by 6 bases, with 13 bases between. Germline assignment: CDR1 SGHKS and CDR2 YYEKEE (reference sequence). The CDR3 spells CASSLGVGGTQPQHF. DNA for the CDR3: TGTGCCAGCAGCTTGGGTGTGGGGGGAACTCAGCCCCAGCATTTT. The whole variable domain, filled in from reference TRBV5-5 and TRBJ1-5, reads DAGVTQSPTHLIKTRGQQVTLRCSPISGHKSVSWYQQVLGQGPQFIFQYYEKEERGRGNFPDRFSARQFPNYSSELNVNALLLGDSALYLCASSLGVGGTQPQHFGDGTRLSIL.

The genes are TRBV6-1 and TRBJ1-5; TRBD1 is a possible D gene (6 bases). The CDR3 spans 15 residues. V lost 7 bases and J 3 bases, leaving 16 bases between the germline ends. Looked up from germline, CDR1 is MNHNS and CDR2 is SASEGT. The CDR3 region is CASTLDRTNNQPQHF. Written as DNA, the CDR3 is TGTGCCAGCACCCTAGACAGGACCAACAATCAGCCCCAGCATTTT.

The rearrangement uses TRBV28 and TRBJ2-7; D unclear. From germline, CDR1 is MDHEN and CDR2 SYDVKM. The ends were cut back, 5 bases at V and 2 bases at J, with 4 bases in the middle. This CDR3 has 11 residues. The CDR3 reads CASSPAYEQYF. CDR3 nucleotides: TGTGCCAGCAGTCCAGCCTACGAGCAGTACTTC.

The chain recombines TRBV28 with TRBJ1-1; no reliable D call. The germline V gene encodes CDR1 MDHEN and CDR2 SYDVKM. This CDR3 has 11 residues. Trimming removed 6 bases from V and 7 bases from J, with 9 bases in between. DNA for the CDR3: TGTGCCAGCAGCCCGAGGGTTGAAGCTTTCTTT. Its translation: CASSPRVEAFF.

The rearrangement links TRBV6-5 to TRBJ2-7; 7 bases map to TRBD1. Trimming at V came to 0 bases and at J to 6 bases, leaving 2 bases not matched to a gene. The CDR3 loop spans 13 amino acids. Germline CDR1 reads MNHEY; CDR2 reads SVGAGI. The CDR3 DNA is TGTGCCAGCAGTTACTCACAGGGGCTCGAGCAGTACTTC. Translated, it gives CASSYSQGLEQYF.

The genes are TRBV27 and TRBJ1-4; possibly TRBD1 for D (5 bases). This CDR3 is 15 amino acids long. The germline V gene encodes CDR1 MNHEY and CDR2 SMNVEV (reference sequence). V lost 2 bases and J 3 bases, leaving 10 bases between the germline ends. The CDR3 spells CASSLRGSANEKLFF. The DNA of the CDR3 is TGTGCCAGCAGTTTAAGGGGCTCGGCTAATGAAAAACTGTTTTTT.

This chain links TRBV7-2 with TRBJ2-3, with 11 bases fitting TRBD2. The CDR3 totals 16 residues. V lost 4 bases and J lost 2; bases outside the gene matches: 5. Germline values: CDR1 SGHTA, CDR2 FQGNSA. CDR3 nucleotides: TGTGCCAGCAGCTCGGGACTAGCGGTGGACACAGATACGCAGTATTTT. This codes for CASSSGLAVDTDTQYF.

CDR3 residues: CASSPPRTGDYEQYF. Here the CDR3 DNA reads TGTGCCAGCAGTCCCCCCCGGACAGGGGACTACGAGCAGTACTTC. V usage is TRBV28 and J usage is TRBJ2-7, with TRBD1 matching 9 bases. V lost 5 bases and J lost 3; bases outside the gene matches: 8. The V gene's germline CDR1 is MDHEN and CDR2 SYDVKM. The CDR3 has 15 amino acids.

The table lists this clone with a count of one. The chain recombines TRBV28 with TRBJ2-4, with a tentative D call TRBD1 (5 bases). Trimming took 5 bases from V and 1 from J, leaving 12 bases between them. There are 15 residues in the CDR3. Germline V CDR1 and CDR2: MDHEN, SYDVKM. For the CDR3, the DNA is TGTGCCAGCAGTCCGACAGATTTTGCCAAAAACATTCAGTACTTC. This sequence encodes CASSPTDFAKNIQYF.

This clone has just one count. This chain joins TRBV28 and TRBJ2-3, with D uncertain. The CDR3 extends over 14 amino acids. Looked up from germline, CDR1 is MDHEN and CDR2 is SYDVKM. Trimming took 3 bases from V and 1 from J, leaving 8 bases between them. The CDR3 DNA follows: TGTGCCAGCAGTTTGGGCGTCCGCACAGATACGCAGTATTTT. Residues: CASSLGVRTDTQYF.

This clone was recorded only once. The DNA of the CDR3 is TGTGCCAGCTATGGACAGGAGGGGCCGAACACTGAAGCTTTCTTT. It translates to CASYGQEGPNTEAFF. The chain uses TRBV18 and TRBJ1-1; the match to TRBD1 covers 7 bases. In germline, CDR1 is KGHSH, CDR2 LQKENI. CDR3 length: 15 residues. J gave up 1 base and V 7 bases, and 9 bases lay outside the gene matches. Supplemented by reference TRBV18 and TRBJ1-1, the full variable domain reads NAGVMQNPRHLVRRRGQEARLRCSPMKGHSHVYWYRQLPEEGLKFMVYLQKENIIDESGMPKERFSAEFPKEGPSILRIQQVVRGDSAAYFCASYGQEGPNTEAFFGQGTRLTVV.

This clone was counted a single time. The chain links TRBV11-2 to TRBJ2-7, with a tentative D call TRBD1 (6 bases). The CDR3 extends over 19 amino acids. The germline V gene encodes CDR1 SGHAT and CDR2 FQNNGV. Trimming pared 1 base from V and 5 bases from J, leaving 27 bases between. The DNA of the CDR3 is TGTGCCAGCAGCTTAGGGGCCCGTGGGACACGGACCCTTCTCCACGAGCAGTACTTC. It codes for CASSLGARGTRTLLHEQYF.

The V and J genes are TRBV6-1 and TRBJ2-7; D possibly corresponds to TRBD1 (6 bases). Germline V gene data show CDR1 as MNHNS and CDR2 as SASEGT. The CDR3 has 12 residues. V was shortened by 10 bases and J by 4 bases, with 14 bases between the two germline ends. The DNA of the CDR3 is TGTGCCAACCAACAGGGTTGGTACGAGCAGTACTTC. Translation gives CANQQGWYEQYF.

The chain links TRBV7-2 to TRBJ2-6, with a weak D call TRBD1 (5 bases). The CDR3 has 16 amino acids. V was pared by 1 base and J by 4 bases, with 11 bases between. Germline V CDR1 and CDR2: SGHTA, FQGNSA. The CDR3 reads CASSLEIPGGANVLTF. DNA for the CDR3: TGTGCCAGCAGCTTAGAAATCCCAGGGGGGGCCAACGTCCTGACTTTC.

The CDR3 sequence: CASSPGLAGPETQYF. CDR3 DNA: TGTGCCAGCAGCCCCGGACTAGCGGGACCAGAGACCCAGTACTTC. This chain links TRBV2 with TRBJ2-5; the match to TRBD2 covers 12 bases. Germline CDR1 reads SNHLY; CDR2 reads FYNNEI. This CDR3 is 15 amino acids long. Germline trimming cut 6 bases from V and 4 bases from J; bases unmatched to any gene: 6. The full variable domain, completed using reference TRBV2 and TRBJ2-5, is EPEVTQTPSHQVTQMGQEVILRCVPISNHLYFYWYRQILGQKVEFLVSFYNNEISEKSEIFDDQFSVERPDGSNFTLKIRSTKLEDSAMYFCASSPGLAGPETQYFGPGTRLLVL.

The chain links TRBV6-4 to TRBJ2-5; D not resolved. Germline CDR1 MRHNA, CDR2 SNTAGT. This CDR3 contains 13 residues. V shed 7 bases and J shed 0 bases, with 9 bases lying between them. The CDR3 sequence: CASMRLYQETQYF. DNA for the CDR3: TGTGCCAGCATGCGACTTTACCAAGAGACCCAGTACTTC.

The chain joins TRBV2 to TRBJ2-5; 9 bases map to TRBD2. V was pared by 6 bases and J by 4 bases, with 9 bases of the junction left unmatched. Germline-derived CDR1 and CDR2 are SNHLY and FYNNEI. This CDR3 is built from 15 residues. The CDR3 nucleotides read TGTGCCAGCAGCCCCCTAGCGGGGCTAGGAGAGACCCAGTACTTC. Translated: CASSPLAGLGETQYF.

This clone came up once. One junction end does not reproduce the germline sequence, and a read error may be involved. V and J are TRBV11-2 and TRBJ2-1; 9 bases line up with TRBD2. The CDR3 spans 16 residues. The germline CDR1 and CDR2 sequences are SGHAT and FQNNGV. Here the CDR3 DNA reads TGTGCCAGCAGCTTAGATCGTGCGGGAGGGCCTAGTAAACGCCTCTTC. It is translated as CASSLDRAGGPSKRLF.